This T cell receptor beta chain was retrieved from a study of regulatory T cells in long-lasting Graves disease. There are many counts of this clonotype. The CDR3 runs 13 residues. The germline gives CDR1 LNHDA, CDR2 SQIVND (reference sequence). V shed 4 bases and J shed 9 bases, with 10 bases lying between them. Documented time point: newly diagnosed GD, antithyroid drugs for less than 3 months. RNA extracted from PBMCs served as the sequencing template. Building of the TCR beta libraries involved iRepertoire HTBI primers and Arm-PCR of CDR3 regions. TCRdb reprocessed the multiplex PCR reads via MiXCR and lists one record per CDR3 protein. Among fewer than 350,000 distinct CDR3 sequences, more than 15% were seen once, and the ten largest hold around 37%.

Specimen: peripheral blood mononuclear cells (PBMCs), collected at new diagnosis, from a patient treated with antithyroid drugs. The TCR originated in a female donor with Graves disease. V and J are TRBV19 and TRBJ1-6, with D possibly being TRBD1 (5 bases). The CDR3 DNA reads as TGTGCCAGTAGTACGATGGGACTTTCACCCCTCCACTTT. Its protein is CASSTMGLSPLHF.